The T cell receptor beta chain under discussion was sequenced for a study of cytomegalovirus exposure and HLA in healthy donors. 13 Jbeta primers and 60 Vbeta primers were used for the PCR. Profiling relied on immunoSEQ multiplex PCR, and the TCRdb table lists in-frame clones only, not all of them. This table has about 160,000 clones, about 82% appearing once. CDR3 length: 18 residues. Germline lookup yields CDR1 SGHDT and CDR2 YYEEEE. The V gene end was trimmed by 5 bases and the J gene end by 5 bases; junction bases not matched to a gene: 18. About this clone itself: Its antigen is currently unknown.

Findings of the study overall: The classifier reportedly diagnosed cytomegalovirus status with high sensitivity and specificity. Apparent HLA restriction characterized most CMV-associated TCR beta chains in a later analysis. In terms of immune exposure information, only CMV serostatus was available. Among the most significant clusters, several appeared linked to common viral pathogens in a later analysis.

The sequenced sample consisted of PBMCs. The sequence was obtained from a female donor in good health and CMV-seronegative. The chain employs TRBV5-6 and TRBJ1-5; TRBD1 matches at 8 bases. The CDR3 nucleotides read TGTGCCAGCAGATTATACTGGACAGGGAGGAAAGGGGATCAGCCCCAGCATTTT. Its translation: CASRLYWTGRKGDQPQHF.